This T cell receptor (beta chain) was observed in a study of early T cells in non-severe SARS-CoV-2 infection. About the study: The study sequenced bulk RNA from unsorted whole blood, with chains unpaired.

Overall study findings and caveats: The study's VDJdb matching favored anti-spike CD8 responses and missed private and CD4 specificities.

In the case of this clonotype: Its antigen is not known.

The length of the CDR3 is 16 residues. Germline V gives CDR1 SGHAT, CDR2 FQNNGV. V lost 4 bases and J 6 bases, leaving 18 bases between the germline ends. As part of library construction, unique molecular identifiers were attached to individual cDNA molecules. One entry per CDR3 protein results from TCRdb running MiXCR on the 5' RACE reads. The sample shows tens of thousands of distinct CDR3 sequences, roughly 8.7% of them seen only once. This sequence was found in an adult who was a healthcare worker with PCR-confirmed SARS-CoV-2 infection or an uninfected control (not recorded which). This material consisted of whole blood, taken at baseline. V gene TRBV11-2 combines with J gene TRBJ1-4; D possibly corresponds to TRBD1 (6 bases). The CDR3, as DNA: TGTGCCAGCAGCTACCCGGCCGGGACACCCGATGAAAAACTGTTTTTT. Its protein product is CASSYPAGTPDEKLFF.